These 3 T cell receptor beta chains were all obtained from the same sample, sequenced in a study of shared clonotypes between healthy human individuals. Using immunoSEQ multiplex PCR, the repertoire was profiled, and TCRdb retains in-frame clones only, with some absent. The table shows 2.5 million or so clones, with more than 90% occurring only once. Sequenced material: naive CD4+ T cells sorted from blood. The subset is: CD45RA+ positively selected. These receptors were taken from a man younger than 30 in good health.

The chain has TRBV10-3 and TRBJ1-5; 8 bases fit TRBD1. The CDR3 covers 15 residues. From germline, CDR1 is ENHRY and CDR2 SYGVKD. Unmatched junction bases numbered 8, after V lost 6 bases and J lost 4 bases. CDR3 amino acids: CAIRSPGQANQPQHF. CDR3 DNA sequence: TGTGCCATCAGAAGCCCGGGACAGGCGAATCAGCCCCAGCATTTT.

A word on this clone: The same CDR3 can be traced to other DNA sequences in this sample. The gene calls are TRBV9 and TRBJ1-6; no clear D. The CDR3 runs 15 residues. CDR1 is SGDLS, CDR2 YYNGEE, per germline. Trimming left V 2 bases short and J 0 bases short, with 6 bases between. The CDR3 sequence is CASSVESSYNSPLHF. CDR3 in DNA: TGTGCCAGCAGCGTCGAGAGCTCCTATAATTCACCCCTCCACTTT.

The gene calls are TRBV10-3 and TRBJ2-5; 10 nucleotides align to TRBD2. The CDR3 runs 16 residues. CDR1 and CDR2 (germline): ENHRY, SYGVKD. Unmatched junction bases numbered 15, after V lost 7 bases and J lost 7 bases. In DNA form, the CDR3 reads TGTGCCATCACCCCGACTAGCGGGCATACAAGTCGGACCCAGTACTTC. Protein product: CAITPTSGHTSRTQYF.